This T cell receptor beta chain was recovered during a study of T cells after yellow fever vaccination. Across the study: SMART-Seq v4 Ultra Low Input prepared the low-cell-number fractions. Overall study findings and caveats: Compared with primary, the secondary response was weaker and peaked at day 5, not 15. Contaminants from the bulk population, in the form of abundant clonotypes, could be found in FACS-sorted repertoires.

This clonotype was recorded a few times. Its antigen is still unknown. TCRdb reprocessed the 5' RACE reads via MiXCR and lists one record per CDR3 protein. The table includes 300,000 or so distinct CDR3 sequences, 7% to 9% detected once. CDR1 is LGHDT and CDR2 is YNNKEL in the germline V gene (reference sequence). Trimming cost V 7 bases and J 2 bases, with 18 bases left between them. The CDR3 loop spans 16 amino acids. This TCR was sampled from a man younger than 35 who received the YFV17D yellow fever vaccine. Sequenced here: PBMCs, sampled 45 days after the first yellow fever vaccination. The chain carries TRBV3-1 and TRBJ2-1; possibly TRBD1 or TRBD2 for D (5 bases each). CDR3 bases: TGTGCCAGCACACTAGGCTGGGGGTCTCCCTACAATGAGCAGTTCTTC. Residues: CASTLGWGSPYNEQFF.